These 12 T cell receptor beta chains originate from one sample sequenced in a study of monozygotic twins with inflammatory bowel disease (dated by TCRdb to the late 2010s). Receptors were amplified or captured by 5' RACE. Sequenced using an Illumina HiSeq 2500. TCRdb reanalyzed the reads, keeping one entry per CDR3 protein sequence and omitting DNA. In this sample's table one finds about 330,000 distinct CDR3 sequences. The top ten clones comprise approximately 2% of the sample. Sequenced sample: blood. Source of these receptors: a human donor with ulcerative colitis or Crohn's disease, or a healthy co-twin of an affected twin (not recorded which).

J is TRBJ2-7 and V is TRBV5-1; the TCRdb D gene call, TRBD2, has no DNA to confirm it. Germline V gene lookup returns CDR1 SGHRS and CDR2 YFSETQ. CDR3 length equals 16 residues. CDR3 region: CASSFSGTSGIYEQYF.

This chain connects TRBV12-3 or TRBV12-4 to TRBJ2-7; TCRdb picks TRBD1, but there is no DNA to check that call. The CDR3 loop spans 12 amino acids. CDR3 amino acids: CASSPSPGEQYF.

This chain uses TRBV5-4 with TRBJ2-5; with no DNA, the TCRdb D assignment of TRBD1 cannot be verified. Germline loops: CDR1 SGHNT, CDR2 YYREEE (reference sequence). The CDR3 spans 13 residues. The CDR3 spells CASSLEQGKTQYF.

V and J are TRBV6-5 and TRBJ2-7; TCRdb returns TRBD1, unconfirmable since there is no DNA. The CDR3 length is 14 residues. Looked up from germline, CDR1 is MNHEY and CDR2 is SVGAGI. CDR3 residues: CASSSVGRGGEQYF.

This CDR3 is CASNQAQIAGELFF. The V gene is TRBV6-6, the J gene TRBJ2-2; lacking DNA, the TRBD2 call made by TCRdb goes unchecked. Germline CDR1 is MNHNY and CDR2 is SVGAGI (reference sequence). This CDR3 spans 14 amino acids.

V usage is TRBV9 and J usage is TRBJ2-3; the TCRdb D gene call, TRBD1, has no DNA to confirm it. The CDR3 covers 17 residues. Germline V CDR1 and CDR2: SGDLS, YYNGEE. Here the CDR3 reads CASSPRLGAGATDTQYF.

V is TRBV12-3 or TRBV12-4 and J is TRBJ2-5. The CDR3 consists of 13 residues. The CDR3 loop reads CASSLRSQETQYF.

CDR3 protein: CASSLARGGLEPQHF. The V call is TRBV12-3 or TRBV12-4, the J call TRBJ1-5. This CDR3 contains 15 residues.

The chain is built from TRBV7-3 and TRBJ2-3; there is no DNA to check the TCRdb D call of TRBD2. CDR1 and CDR2 (germline): SGHTA, FQGTGA. This CDR3 contains 18 residues. The CDR3 loop reads CASSLKGPSLSRADTQYF.

The rearrangement uses TRBV5-1 and TRBJ2-6. Germline V gives CDR1 SGHRS, CDR2 YFSETQ. There are 16 residues in the CDR3. The CDR3 protein is CASSLASHSGANVLTF. Supplemented by reference TRBV5-1 and TRBJ2-6, the full variable domain reads KAGVTQTPRYLIKTRGQQVTLSCSPISGHRSVSWYQQTPGQGLQFLFEYFSETQRNKGNFPGRFSGRQFSNSRSEMNVSTLELGDSALYLCASSLASHSGANVLTFGAGSRLTVL.

This chain uses TRBV6-4 with TRBJ2-1; the TRBD2 assignment by TCRdb is unverifiable without DNA. Germline V gene lookup returns CDR1 MRHNA and CDR2 SNTAGT. The CDR3 contains 15 residues. This chain's CDR3 is CASSATSGRADEQFF.

The chain has TRBV7-2 and TRBJ1-1; the D gene TCRdb calls, TRBD1, cannot be checked with no DNA. This CDR3 region has 16 residues. The V gene's germline CDR1 is SGHTA and CDR2 FQGNSA. The CDR3 loop reads CASSLAGQGALTEAFF.